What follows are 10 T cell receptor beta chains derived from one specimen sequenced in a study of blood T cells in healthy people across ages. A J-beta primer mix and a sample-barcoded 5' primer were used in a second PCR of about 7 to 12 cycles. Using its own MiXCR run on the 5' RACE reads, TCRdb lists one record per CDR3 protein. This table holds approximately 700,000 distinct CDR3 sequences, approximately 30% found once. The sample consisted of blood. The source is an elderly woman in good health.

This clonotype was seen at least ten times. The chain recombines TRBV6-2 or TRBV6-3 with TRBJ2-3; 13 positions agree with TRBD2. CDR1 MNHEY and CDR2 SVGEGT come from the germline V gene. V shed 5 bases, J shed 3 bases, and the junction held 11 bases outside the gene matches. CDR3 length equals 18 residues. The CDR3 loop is CASSLPGLAGRQTDTQYF. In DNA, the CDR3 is TGTGCCAGCAGTCTCCCGGGACTAGCGGGGCGACAGACAGATACGCAGTATTTT.

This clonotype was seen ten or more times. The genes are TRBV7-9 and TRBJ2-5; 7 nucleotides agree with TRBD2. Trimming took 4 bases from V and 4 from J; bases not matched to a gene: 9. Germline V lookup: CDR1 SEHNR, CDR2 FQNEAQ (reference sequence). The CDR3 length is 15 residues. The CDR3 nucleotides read TGTGCCAGCAGCTCGAGACCTAGCGGATTAGAGACCCAGTACTTC. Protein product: CASSSRPSGLETQYF.

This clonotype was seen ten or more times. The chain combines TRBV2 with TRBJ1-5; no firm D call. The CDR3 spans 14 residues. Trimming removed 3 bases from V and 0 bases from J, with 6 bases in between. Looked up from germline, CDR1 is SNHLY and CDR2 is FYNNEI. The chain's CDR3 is CASSEVNSNQPQHF. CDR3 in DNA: TGTGCCAGCAGTGAGGTAAATAGCAATCAGCCCCAGCATTTT.

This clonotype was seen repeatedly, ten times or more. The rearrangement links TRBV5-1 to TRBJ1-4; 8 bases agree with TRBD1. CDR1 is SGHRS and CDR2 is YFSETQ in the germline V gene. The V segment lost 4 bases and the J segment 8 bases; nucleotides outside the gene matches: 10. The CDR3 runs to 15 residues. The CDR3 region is CASSQRTGRAEKLFF. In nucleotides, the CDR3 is TGCGCCAGCAGCCAACGGACAGGGCGGGCCGAAAAACTGTTTTTT.

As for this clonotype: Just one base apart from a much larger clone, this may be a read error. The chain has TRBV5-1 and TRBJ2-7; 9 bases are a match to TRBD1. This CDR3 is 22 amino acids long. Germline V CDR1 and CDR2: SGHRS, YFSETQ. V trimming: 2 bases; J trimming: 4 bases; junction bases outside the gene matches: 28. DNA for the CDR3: TGCGCCAGCAGCTTAGGGCAGGCCGGGACAGGGCTCCCTCGCGTTTCTCGATACGAGCAGTACTTC. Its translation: CASSLGQAGTGLPRVSRYEQYF.

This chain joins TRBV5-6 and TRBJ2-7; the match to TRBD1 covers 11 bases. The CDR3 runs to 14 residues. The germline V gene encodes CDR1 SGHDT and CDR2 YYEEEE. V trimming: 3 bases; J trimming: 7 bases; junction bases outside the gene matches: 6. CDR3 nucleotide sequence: TGTGCCAGCAGCTGGACAGGGGGCGAGGATGAGCAGTACTTC. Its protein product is CASSWTGGEDEQYF.

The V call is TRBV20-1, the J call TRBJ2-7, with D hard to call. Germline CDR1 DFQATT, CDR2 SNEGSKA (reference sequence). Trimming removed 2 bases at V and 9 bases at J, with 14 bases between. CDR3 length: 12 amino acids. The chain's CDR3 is CSARQLTTGQYF. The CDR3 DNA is TGCAGTGCTAGACAACTCACCACCGGGCAGTACTTC.

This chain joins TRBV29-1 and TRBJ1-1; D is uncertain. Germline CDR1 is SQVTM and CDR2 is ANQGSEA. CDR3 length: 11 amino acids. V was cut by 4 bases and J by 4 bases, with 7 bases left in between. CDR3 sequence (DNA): TGCAGCGTTGCGTCGGGCACTGAAGCTTTCTTT. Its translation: CSVASGTEAFF.

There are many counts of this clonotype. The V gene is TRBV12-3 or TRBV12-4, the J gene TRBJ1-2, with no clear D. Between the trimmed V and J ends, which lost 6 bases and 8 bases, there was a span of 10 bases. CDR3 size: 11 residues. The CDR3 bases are TGTGCCAGCAGGCGAGAAATAGGCTACACCTTC. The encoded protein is CASRREIGYTF.

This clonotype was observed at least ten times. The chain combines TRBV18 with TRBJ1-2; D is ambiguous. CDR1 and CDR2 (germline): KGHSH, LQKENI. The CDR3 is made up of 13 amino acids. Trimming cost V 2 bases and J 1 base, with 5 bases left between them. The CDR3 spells CASSPKDNYGYTF. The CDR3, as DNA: TGTGCCAGCTCACCAAAGGATAACTATGGCTACACCTTC.